The 7 T cell receptor beta chains presented below share a single source sample, sequenced in a study of T cells in Graves' hyperthyroidism and ophthalmopathy. Amplified TCR beta CDR3 regions came from RNA transcripts. In the first-round RT-PCR of the TCR CDR3, the HTBI primer set was used. Using its own MiXCR run on the multiplex PCR reads, TCRdb lists one record per CDR3 protein. The table records approximately 400,000 distinct CDR3 sequences, about 15% of them present only once. The sample comprised blood. The source is a woman aged 25 to 39 with Graves' hyperthyroidism.

The sample holds many counts of this clonotype. In DNA form, the CDR3 reads TGCAGTGGAACTCCCAAGCTGCGAACCTACGAGCAGTACTTC. This encodes CSGTPKLRTYEQYF. The rearrangement uses TRBV20-1 and TRBJ2-7, with no clear D. The length of the CDR3 is 14 residues. In germline, CDR1 is DFQATT, CDR2 SNEGSKA (reference sequence). V lost 7 bases to trimming and J lost 2 bases, with 18 bases between them.

This clonotype appeared a few times. The chain links TRBV27 to TRBJ1-1; the match to TRBD1 covers 10 bases. The ends lost 6 bases at V and 2 bases at J; junction bases unmatched: 3. The CDR3 is made up of 14 amino acids. CDR1 and CDR2 (germline): MNHEY, SMNVEV (reference sequence). CDR3 in DNA: TGTGCCAGCAGGACAGGGGGCGGTAACACTGAAGCTTTCTTT. It specifies CASRTGGGNTEAFF.

This clonotype was recorded at least ten times. The rearrangement links TRBV7-9 to TRBJ2-1; perhaps TRBD1 as D (5 bases). Trimming took off 8 bases at V and 7 bases at J, with 27 bases between the two ends. Germline V gives CDR1 SEHNR, CDR2 FQNEAQ (reference sequence). The CDR3 runs 17 residues. As DNA, the CDR3 is TGTGCCAGCGGCATGTTGCCAGGGCCCGTAATGAGGAATGAGCAGTTCTTC. It codes for CASGMLPGPVMRNEQFF.

This clonotype has ten or more counts. V gene TRBV7-2 combines with J gene TRBJ2-3; D may be TRBD2 (5 bases). V was trimmed by 4 bases and J by 4 bases, leaving 12 bases between them. This CDR3 is built from 14 residues. Germline assignment: CDR1 SGHTA and CDR2 FQGNSA. For the CDR3, the DNA is TGTGCCAGCAGCTCCACTAGGTCCCCAGATACGCAGTATTTT. It yields the protein CASSSTRSPDTQYF.

This clonotype came up a few times. The V gene is TRBV5-1, the J gene TRBJ2-7; 9 nucleotides agree with TRBD1. There are 14 residues in the CDR3. CDR1 is SGHRS and CDR2 is YFSETQ in the germline V gene. V was pared by 2 bases and J by 7 bases, with 7 bases of the junction left unmatched. CDR3 sequence reads: CASSLTGGKVEQYF. In DNA, the CDR3 is TGCGCCAGCAGCTTAACAGGGGGCAAAGTTGAGCAGTACTTC.

This clonotype appeared a few times. This chain joins TRBV7-3 and TRBJ2-5; perhaps TRBD2 as D (6 bases). V lost 2 bases, J lost 6 bases, and 16 bases lay in between. The CDR3 has 15 amino acids. Germline CDR1 is SGHTA and CDR2 is FQGTGA. The CDR3 region is CASSLGSGTQKTQYF. CDR3 sequence (DNA): TGTGCCAGCAGCTTAGGGTCGGGGACTCAAAAGACCCAGTACTTC.

This clonotype was found many times. The chain employs TRBV6-1 and TRBJ1-5; the match to TRBD1 covers 7 bases. Germline V CDR1 and CDR2: MNHNS, SASEGT. This CDR3 spans 18 amino acids. Trimming took 5 bases from V and 0 from J; bases not matched to a gene: 13. The CDR3: CASSPTGVRIYSNQPQHF. DNA for the CDR3: TGTGCCAGCAGTCCCACAGGGGTGAGAATTTATAGCAATCAGCCCCAGCATTTT.